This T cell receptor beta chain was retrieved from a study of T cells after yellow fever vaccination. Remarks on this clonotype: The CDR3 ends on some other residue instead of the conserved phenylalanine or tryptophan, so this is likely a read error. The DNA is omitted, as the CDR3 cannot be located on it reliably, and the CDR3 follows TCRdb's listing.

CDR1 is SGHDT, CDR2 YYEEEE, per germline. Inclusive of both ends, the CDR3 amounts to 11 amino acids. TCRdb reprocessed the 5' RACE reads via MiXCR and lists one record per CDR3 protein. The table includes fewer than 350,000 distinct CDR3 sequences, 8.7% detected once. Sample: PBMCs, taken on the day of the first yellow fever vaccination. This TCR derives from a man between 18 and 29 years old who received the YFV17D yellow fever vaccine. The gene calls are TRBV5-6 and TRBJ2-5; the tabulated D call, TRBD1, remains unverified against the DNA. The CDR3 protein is CASSQLGQVSV.